This entry lists 26 T cell receptor beta chains sequenced from one sample in a study of blood T cell repertoires in COVID-19. The repertoire was sequenced with immunoSEQ multiplex PCR; TCRdb's copy has only in-frame clones and lacks some. The table includes roughly 150,000 clones, 84% detected once. Sequencing was done on a sample of peripheral blood. The source of these receptors is a human donor in a cohort sampled during active COVID-19.

The V and J genes are TRBV7-8 and TRBJ2-2; D is undetermined. The CDR3 extends over 14 amino acids. Trimming took off 6 bases at V and 6 bases at J, with 14 bases between the two ends. The germline V gene encodes CDR1 SGHVS and CDR2 FQNEAQ. This CDR3 reads CASRSRFEAGELFF. CDR3 coding DNA: TGTGCCAGCAGGTCTCGTTTCGAGGCCGGGGAGCTGTTTTTT.

J is TRBJ1-1 and V is TRBV12-3 or TRBV12-4; D remains ambiguous. The CDR3 is 11 residues long. V was cut by 3 bases and J by 6 bases, with 5 bases left in between. CDR3 nucleotide sequence: TGTGCCAGCAGTTTTGGCTCTGAAGCTTTCTTT. It codes for CASSFGSEAFF.

The rearrangement links TRBV4-3 to TRBJ1-5, with 9 nucleotides matching TRBD1. CDR3 length: 14 residues. Germline assignment: CDR1 LGHNA and CDR2 YSLEER. After removal of 4 bases from V and 4 bases from J, the junction contained 2 bases not matched to a gene. Here the CDR3 reads CASSRGTGNQPQHF. Written as DNA, the CDR3 is TGCGCCAGCAGCCGCGGGACAGGGAATCAGCCCCAGCATTTT.

This chain joins TRBV11-2 and TRBJ1-1; TRBD1 is a possible D gene (6 bases). Looked up from germline, CDR1 is SGHAT and CDR2 is FQNNGV. The CDR3 contains 13 residues. V lost 6 bases and J lost 9, with 17 bases in between. CDR3 sequence: CASRLQQGRKAFF. For the CDR3, the DNA is TGTGCCAGCAGGCTTCAACAGGGTCGGAAAGCTTTCTTT.

The rearrangement links TRBV4-3 to TRBJ1-1, with D possibly being TRBD1 (5 bases). The germline V gene encodes CDR1 LGHNA and CDR2 YSLEER. The V end lost 4 bases, the J end lost 0 bases, and 12 bases lay between the germline ends. CDR3 length: 15 amino acids. The CDR3 nucleotides are TGCGCCAGCAGCCGCAGGGCGACGGTGAACACTGAAGCTTTCTTT. This codes for CASSRRATVNTEAFF.

This clone has just one count. The rearrangement joins TRBV30 to TRBJ2-7; 7 bases align to TRBD1. The CDR3 is 14 residues long. CDR1 and CDR2 (germline): GTSNPN, SVGIG (reference sequence). After removal of 8 bases from V and 3 bases from J, the junction contained 13 bases not matched to a gene. The CDR3: CAGEPPGQSYEQYV. CDR3 bases: TGTGCCGGGGAGCCACCGGGACAGAGCTACGAGCAGTACGTC.

V and J are TRBV10-3 and TRBJ2-3; D possibly corresponds to TRBD1 (6 bases). Trimming left V 10 bases short and J 0 bases short, with 11 bases between. The CDR3 is made up of 13 amino acids. Per germline, CDR1 ENHRY and CDR2 SYGVKD. The CDR3 loop is CATQQGSTDTQYF. DNA of the CDR3: TGTGCCACCCAACAGGGTAGCACAGATACGCAGTATTTT.

This chain connects TRBV5-4 to TRBJ1-3; TRBD1 might be the D (6 bases). Trimming took off 4 bases at V and 4 bases at J, with 21 bases between the two ends. The CDR3 consists of 17 residues. The germline V gene has CDR1 SGHNT and CDR2 YYREEE (reference sequence). The CDR3: CASSLGGGGDVGNTIYF. CDR3 DNA: TGTGCCAGCAGCCTGGGGGGGGGCGGCGACGTCGGAAACACCATATATTTT.

There are a few counts of this clone. This sample also contains other DNA sequences that code for the same CDR3. The chain joins TRBV5-1 to TRBJ1-2; 9 bases line up with TRBD1. The germline V gene encodes CDR1 SGHRS and CDR2 YFSETQ. The CDR3 totals 13 residues. V shed 4 bases and J 4 bases; nucleotides not matched to a gene: 2. CDR3 DNA: TGCGCCAGCAGCCCGGGACAGGGCTATGGCTACACCTTC. Its translation is CASSPGQGYGYTF.

The chain couples TRBV3-1 (or the pseudogene TRBV3-2) to TRBJ1-2; TRBD1 matches at 7 bases. From germline, CDR1 is LGHDT and CDR2 YNNKEL (reference sequence). The CDR3 contains 15 residues. The V segment lost 0 bases and the J segment 8 bases; nucleotides outside the gene matches: 9. The CDR3 DNA reads as TGTGCCAGCAGCCAAGATCGACAGGGCTTTAGCGGCTACACCTTC. Translated: CASSQDRQGFSGYTF.

The rearrangement links TRBV29-1 to TRBJ2-3, with D perhaps TRBD2 (6 bases). This CDR3 comprises 12 residues. Looked up from germline, CDR1 is SQVTM and CDR2 is ANQGSEA. V dropped 7 bases and J dropped 6 bases, with 14 bases sitting between them. In DNA form, the CDR3 reads TGCAGCGGGGGCAGACGGGGGGATACGCAGTATTTT. Its translation is CSGGRRGDTQYF.

The chain has TRBV19 and TRBJ2-3; 7 nucleotides line up with TRBD2. The CDR3 runs 16 residues. J was trimmed by 4 bases and V by 6 bases; bases with no gene match: 13. Germline CDR1 LNHDA, CDR2 SQIVND (reference sequence). CDR3 region: CASSADYQRGADTQYF. CDR3 sequence (DNA): TGTGCCAGTAGCGCTGACTATCAGCGGGGCGCAGATACGCAGTATTTT.

This clone has a single count. The rearrangement uses TRBV24-1 and TRBJ2-1; D uncertain. The CDR3 consists of 11 residues. The ends were cut back, 0 bases at V and 9 bases at J, with 2 bases in the middle. CDR1 is KGHDR, CDR2 SFDVKD, per germline. CDR3 residues: CATSDLREQFF. Written as DNA, the CDR3 is TGTGCCACCAGTGATTTGCGTGAGCAGTTCTTC.

V usage is TRBV19 and J usage is TRBJ1-5; TRBD1 is a possible D gene (5 bases). The CDR3 length is 15 residues. V dropped 3 bases and J dropped 5 bases, with 14 bases sitting between them. Per germline, CDR1 LNHDA and CDR2 SQIVND (reference sequence). CDR3 sequence reads: CASSIGSGGYQPQHF. The CDR3 DNA follows: TGTGCCAGTAGTATTGGTTCCGGGGGTTATCAGCCCCAGCATTTT.

The V call is TRBV9, the J call TRBJ2-3, with D possibly matching TRBD2 (6 bases). CDR1 is SGDLS, CDR2 YYNGEE, per germline. CDR3 length: 15 amino acids. The V and J ends lost 5 bases and 2 bases respectively, with 15 bases between them. The CDR3 region is CASSRAGSHTDTQYF. In DNA form, the CDR3 reads TGTGCCAGCAGTAGAGCCGGGAGTCACACAGATACGCAGTATTTT.

The chain joins TRBV2 to TRBJ1-2; 10 nucleotides agree with TRBD1. Per germline, CDR1 SNHLY and CDR2 FYNNEI. J was trimmed by 2 bases and V by 6 bases; bases with no gene match: 3. The CDR3 runs 14 residues. CDR3 in DNA: TGTGCCAGCAGGGGGACAGGGGTGAACTATGGCTACACCTTC. Translating it yields CASRGTGVNYGYTF.

V usage is TRBV4-1 and J usage is TRBJ1-4; 9 nucleotides agree with TRBD1. V was pared by 1 base and J by 2 bases, with 5 bases of the junction left unmatched. The CDR3 loop spans 17 amino acids. CDR1 MGHRA and CDR2 YSYEKL come from the germline V gene. The DNA for the CDR3 is TGCGCCAGCAGCCAAGTACAGGGGGCTTATACTAATGAAAAACTGTTTTTT. Translation gives CASSQVQGAYTNEKLFF.

This clone was detected only once. The V and J genes are TRBV19 and TRBJ2-7; 9 bases fit TRBD1. CDR1 LNHDA and CDR2 SQIVND come from the germline V gene (reference sequence). There are 16 residues in the CDR3. V lost 6 bases and J lost 1; bases outside the gene matches: 10. CDR3 sequence: CASRGGTGTGSYEQYF. The CDR3 coding sequence is TGTGCCAGTAGGGGAGGGACAGGGACAGGATCCTACGAGCAGTACTTC. Full variable domain (missing parts from reference TRBV19 and TRBJ2-7): DGGITQSPKYLFRKEGQNVTLSCEQNLNHDAMYWYRQDPGQGLRLIYYSQIVNDFQKGDIAEGYSVSREKKESFPLTVTSAQKNPTAFYLCASRGGTGTGSYEQYFGPGTRLTVT.

The chain joins TRBV3-1 (or the pseudogene TRBV3-2) to TRBJ2-1; D unresolved. This CDR3 spans 13 amino acids. The germline CDR1 and CDR2 sequences are LGHDT and YNNKEL (reference sequence). Trimming took 0 bases from V and 9 from J, leaving 9 bases between them. The CDR3 is CASSQELEIEQFF. Written as DNA, the CDR3 is TGTGCCAGCAGCCAAGAGTTAGAAATTGAGCAGTTCTTC.

This clone was seen once. The rearrangement joins TRBV11-3 to TRBJ1-1; no firm D call. Between the trimmed V and J ends, which lost 3 bases and 4 bases, there was a span of 12 bases. In germline, CDR1 is SGHNT, CDR2 YENEEA. CDR3 length: 14 residues. CDR3 sequence reads: CASSFRGGGTEAFF. As DNA, the CDR3 is TGTGCCAGCAGCTTCCGCGGCGGCGGCACTGAAGCTTTCTTT.

Regarding this clone: Germline and junction disagree at one end, which may indicate a read error. The CDR3 is CASSPFAGGPNF. The CDR3, as DNA: TGTGCCAGCTCACCATTTGCTGGCGGCCCTAACTTC. The V call is TRBV18, the J call TRBJ2-5; D unresolved. Germline V gene lookup returns CDR1 KGHSH and CDR2 LQKENI. CDR3 length: 12 amino acids.

This clone was seen only once. This chain links TRBV7-2 with TRBJ2-7; 10 bases line up with TRBD1. The CDR3 sequence is 15 residues long. Losses at the gene ends were 5 bases for V and 2 bases for J; bases not matched to a gene: 6. Germline CDR1 and CDR2: SGHTA and FQGNSA. The CDR3 spells CASSPDGQGAYEQYF. The CDR3 bases are TGTGCCAGCAGCCCAGACGGACAGGGGGCCTACGAGCAGTACTTC. Variable domain in full (rest from reference TRBV7-2 and TRBJ2-7): GAGVSQSPSNKVTEKGKDVELRCDPISGHTALYWYRQSLGQGLEFLIYFQGNSAPDKSGLPSDRFSAERTGGSVSTLTIQRTQQEDSAVYLCASSPDGQGAYEQYFGPGTRLTVT.

This rearrangement joins TRBV9 to TRBJ2-3; perhaps TRBD2 as D (6 bases). Trimming cost V 4 bases and J 1 base, with 13 bases left between them. CDR1 SGDLS and CDR2 YYNGEE come from the germline V gene. The CDR3 extends over 15 amino acids. The CDR3 DNA is TGTGCCAGCAGCCGCGGGGAGGCGGGCACAGATACGCAGTATTTT. Translated: CASSRGEAGTDTQYF.

The count of this clone is one. The chain carries TRBV5-4 and TRBJ2-7, with D unclear. The germline CDR1 and CDR2 sequences are SGHNT and YYREEE (reference sequence). The length of the CDR3 is 14 residues. Trimming pared 0 bases from V and 2 bases from J, leaving 9 bases between. Written as DNA, the CDR3 is TGTGCCAGCAGCTTGGACCCACTTACCTACGAGCAGTACTTC. Translating gives CASSLDPLTYEQYF. Based on the CDR3 plus reference TRBV5-4 and TRBJ2-7, the full variable domain is ETGVTQSPTHLIKTRGQQVTLRCSSQSGHNTVSWYQQALGQGPQFIFQYYREEENGRGNFPPRFSGLQFPNYSSELNVNALELDDSALYLCASSLDPLTYEQYFGPGTRLTVT.

V usage is TRBV7-9 and J usage is TRBJ1-4; 8 positions agree with TRBD1. CDR1 is SEHNR and CDR2 is FQNEAQ in the germline V gene (reference sequence). Trimming cost V 5 bases and J 8 bases; bases outside gene matches: 7. This CDR3 has 14 residues. The CDR3 reads CASSPQGAGEKLFF. The CDR3 region has the DNA TGTGCCAGCAGCCCTCAGGGGGCAGGAGAAAAACTGTTTTTT.

The rearrangement joins TRBV5-4 to TRBJ2-7, with 9 nucleotides matching TRBD2. The CDR3 spans 15 residues. With V trimmed by 0 bases and J by 0 bases, 1 base remained unmatched. Germline loops: CDR1 SGHNT, CDR2 YYREEE (reference sequence). This chain's CDR3 is CASSLGREGSYEQYV. In DNA, the CDR3 is TGTGCCAGCAGCTTGGGGCGGGAGGGCTCCTACGAGCAGTACGTC.